These 30 T cell receptor beta chains were all obtained from the same sample, sequenced in a study of blood T cell repertoires in COVID-19. Produced via immunoSEQ multiplex PCR; TCRdb's table is partial and in-frame only. The sample shows about 110,000 clones, over 75% of them seen only once. The sequenced sample consisted of peripheral blood. The receptors shown here come from a woman of 80 years or more with acute or convalescent COVID-19.

The chain uses TRBV18 and TRBJ2-5; D gene ambiguous. Trimming took off 2 bases at V and 5 bases at J, with 6 bases between the two ends. CDR3 size: 12 residues. Per germline, CDR1 KGHSH and CDR2 LQKENI. The CDR3 region is CASSPMSETQYF. In DNA, the CDR3 is TGTGCCAGCTCACCAATGAGCGAGACCCAGTACTTC.

The chain recombines TRBV7-6 with TRBJ2-7; a possible D gene is TRBD1 (6 bases). CDR1 and CDR2 (germline): SGHVS, FNYEAQ. Trimming removed 4 bases from V and 6 bases from J, with 19 bases in between. CDR3 length equals 15 residues. CDR3: CASSSSTQGSGEQYF. For the CDR3, the DNA is TGTGCCAGCAGCTCTAGTACACAGGGTAGTGGCGAGCAGTACTTC.

This clone has just one count. The chain employs TRBV5-1 and TRBJ2-3; D may be TRBD2 (5 bases). Germline assignment: CDR1 SGHRS and CDR2 YFSETQ. Trimming took 1 base from V and 1 from J, leaving 7 bases between them. There are 14 residues in the CDR3. CDR3 region: CASSLNGGTDTQYF. DNA of the CDR3: TGCGCCAGCAGCTTGAACGGGGGCACAGATACGCAGTATTTT.

CDR3 in amino acids: CASSDGSGGTYEQYF. DNA for the CDR3: TGTGCCAGCAGCGATGGTAGCGGGGGCACCTACGAGCAGTACTTC. The J gene is TRBJ2-7, the V gene TRBV7-9; 9 bases line up with TRBD2. The germline gives CDR1 SEHNR, CDR2 FQNEAQ (reference sequence). CDR3 length: 15 amino acids. J gave up 2 bases and V 5 bases, and 7 bases lay outside the gene matches.

The chain uses TRBV3-1 (or the pseudogene TRBV3-2) and TRBJ2-1; the D gene is possibly TRBD2 (7 bases). CDR1 is LGHDT and CDR2 is YNNKEL in the germline V gene (reference sequence). This CDR3 is 17 amino acids long. Trimming stripped 0 bases from V and 4 bases from J, with 16 bases between. The CDR3 is CASSQDRGGREYNEQFF. DNA for the CDR3: TGTGCCAGCAGCCAAGATAGGGGGGGGCGTGAGTACAATGAGCAGTTCTTC.

J is TRBJ1-5 and V is TRBV10-3, with TRBD1 identical over 7 bases. CDR1 is ENHRY, CDR2 SYGVKD, per germline. The ends lost 5 bases at V and 5 bases at J; junction bases unmatched: 6. This CDR3 comprises 14 residues. The DNA for the CDR3 is TGTGCCATCAGTCCCGACAGGGAATATCAGCCCCAGCATTTT. Protein: CAISPDREYQPQHF.

The gene calls are TRBV10-3 and TRBJ2-2; D is uncertain. CDR1 is ENHRY and CDR2 is SYGVKD in the germline V gene. V lost 0 bases and J 0 bases, leaving 17 bases between the germline ends. The CDR3 spans 19 residues. CDR3: CAISESGRWAQANTGELFF. The CDR3 DNA is TGTGCCATCAGTGAGTCTGGCAGGTGGGCCCAAGCGAACACCGGGGAGCTGTTTTTT.

This clone was counted once. V usage is TRBV28 and J usage is TRBJ2-7, with D perhaps TRBD1 (5 bases). This CDR3 contains 11 residues. From germline, CDR1 is MDHEN and CDR2 SYDVKM. V was clipped by 5 bases and J by 6 bases, with 8 bases between them. The CDR3 here is CASSRGGEQYF. In DNA, the CDR3 is TGTGCCAGCAGTAGGGGCGGCGAGCAGTACTTC.

Worth noting for this clone: This specimen includes other DNA sequences encoding the same CDR3. The V and J genes are TRBV3-1 (or the pseudogene TRBV3-2) and TRBJ2-3; 13 positions agree with TRBD2. CDR1 LGHDT and CDR2 YNNKEL come from the germline V gene (reference sequence). The V gene end was trimmed by 1 base and the J gene end by 10 bases; junction bases not matched to a gene: 2. The CDR3 consists of 14 residues. This CDR3 reads CASSQGLAGGSQYF. In nucleotides, the CDR3 is TGTGCCAGCAGCCAAGGACTAGCGGGGGGATCGCAGTATTTT.

The rearrangement links TRBV11-2 to TRBJ1-1; 8 bases line up with TRBD1. Germline CDR1 is SGHAT and CDR2 is FQNNGV. CDR3 length equals 14 residues. Trimming took 1 base from V and 5 from J; bases not matched to a gene: 3. The CDR3 coding sequence is TGTGCCAGCAGCTTAGGGACAGGGTTTACTGAAGCTTTCTTT. It yields the protein CASSLGTGFTEAFF.

V usage is TRBV30 and J usage is TRBJ2-7; 8 bases are shared with TRBD1. The CDR3 loop spans 13 amino acids. Unmatched junction bases numbered 1, after V lost 1 base and J lost 2 bases. Germline CDR1 reads GTSNPN; CDR2 reads SVGIG (reference sequence). This chain's CDR3 is CAWSGRGPYEQYF. CDR3 DNA sequence: TGTGCCTGGAGTGGCAGGGGGCCCTACGAGCAGTACTTC.

The V gene is TRBV3-1 (or the pseudogene TRBV3-2), the J gene TRBJ2-3; D uncertain. Germline CDR1 reads LGHDT; CDR2 reads YNNKEL (reference sequence). The CDR3 extends over 13 amino acids. The ends were cut back, 4 bases at V and 6 bases at J, with 11 bases in the middle. The CDR3 DNA reads TGTGCCAGCAGCCGTATCTTACGGGATACGCAGTATTTT. As protein: CASSRILRDTQYF.

A remark on this clone: Additional DNA sequences in this sample encode the identical CDR3. In DNA, the CDR3 is TGTGCCAGCAGCTTAGAGGGGGCCGAGCAGTACTTC. Amino acids: CASSLEGAEQYF. This sequence joins TRBV11-3 and TRBJ2-7, with D perhaps TRBD1 (6 bases). This CDR3 region has 12 residues. The V and J ends lost 0 bases and 6 bases respectively, with 6 bases between them. CDR1 is SGHNT, CDR2 YENEEA, per germline.

The genes are TRBV30 and TRBJ1-2; the D is unclear. Trimming took 2 bases from V and 1 from J, leaving 5 bases between them. Germline V gene lookup returns CDR1 GTSNPN and CDR2 SVGIG (reference sequence). The CDR3 is made up of 12 amino acids. The CDR3 spells CAWSWLNYGYTF. The CDR3 DNA reads as TGTGCCTGGAGTTGGCTTAACTATGGCTACACCTTC.

The V gene is TRBV20-1, the J gene TRBJ1-2; D gene unclear. Germline CDR1 is DFQATT and CDR2 is SNEGSKA (reference sequence). The CDR3 spans 11 residues. The V gene lost 8 bases and the J gene lost 8 bases, with 15 bases spanning the gap. The CDR3 loop reads CSPTGSEGYTF. In DNA form, the CDR3 reads TGCAGTCCGACTGGTTCCGAAGGCTACACCTTC.

V is TRBV25-1 and J is TRBJ1-3, with D possibly matching TRBD1 (6 bases). This CDR3 is 17 amino acids long. Trimming took off 1 base at V and 0 bases at J, with 13 bases between the two ends. The V gene's germline CDR1 is MGHDK and CDR2 SYGVNS. The CDR3 DNA reads as TGTGCCAGCAGTGAATGGCCAGGACAGAACTCTGGAAACACCATATATTTT. Protein sequence: CASSEWPGQNSGNTIYF.

The chain carries TRBV5-4 and TRBJ2-3; TRBD1 might be the D (5 bases). CDR1 SGHNT and CDR2 YYREEE come from the germline V gene (reference sequence). The V gene lost 3 bases and the J gene lost 1 base, with 9 bases spanning the gap. This CDR3 comprises 14 residues. CDR3 DNA sequence: TGTGCCAGCAGCTCGGACATAGGCACAGATACGCAGTATTTT. This codes for CASSSDIGTDTQYF.

The chain employs TRBV2 and TRBJ2-5, with 7 bases lining up with TRBD2. V shed 6 bases, J shed 4 bases, and the junction held 5 bases outside the gene matches. The CDR3 length is 13 residues. CDR1 is SNHLY and CDR2 is FYNNEI in the germline V gene. CDR3 in amino acids: CASREQRGETQYF. The CDR3 region has the DNA TGTGCCAGCAGGGAGCAGCGGGGAGAGACCCAGTACTTC.

The chain employs TRBV5-4 and TRBJ2-5, with 12 bases identical to TRBD2. CDR3 length: 14 amino acids. V trimming: 3 bases; J trimming: 5 bases; junction bases outside the gene matches: 2. Germline CDR1 is SGHNT and CDR2 is YYREEE (reference sequence). The CDR3 is CASSSLAGGETQYF. CDR3 nucleotides: TGTGCCAGCAGCTCTCTAGCGGGGGGGGAGACCCAGTACTTC.

This chain uses TRBV5-1 with TRBJ1-4; tentative D call: TRBD1 (6 bases). The CDR3 sequence is 14 residues long. CDR1 and CDR2 (germline): SGHRS, YFSETQ. Trimming stripped 4 bases from V and 8 bases from J, with 15 bases between. CDR3 residues: CASSPGQSFEKLFF. Written as DNA, the CDR3 is TGCGCCAGCAGCCCCGGACAGTCCTTCGAAAAACTGTTTTTT.

V is TRBV28 and J is TRBJ1-6, with 10 bases identical to TRBD1. V trimming: 5 bases; J trimming: 10 bases; junction bases outside the gene matches: 5. This CDR3 is built from 14 residues. Germline values: CDR1 MDHEN, CDR2 SYDVKM. The DNA for the CDR3 is TGTGCCAGCAGTGGGGGACAGGGGCGATCACCCCTCCACTTT. This sequence encodes CASSGGQGRSPLHF.

The J gene is TRBJ1-1, the V gene TRBV28; D not certain. Germline values: CDR1 MDHEN, CDR2 SYDVKM. The CDR3 totals 16 residues. V was cut by 3 bases and J by 2 bases, with 16 bases left in between. The CDR3, as DNA: TGTGCCAGCAGTTTGAGGAATTGGGTCAGAAACACTGAAGCTTTCTTT. Translated, it gives CASSLRNWVRNTEAFF.

J is TRBJ1-1 and V is TRBV6-5, with unresolved D. Deletions cut 6 bases from V and 4 bases from J, with 9 bases between. The CDR3 extends over 12 amino acids. Germline CDR1 and CDR2: MNHEY and SVGAGI. The CDR3 region has the DNA TGTGCCAGCAGGACAACTGGCACTGAAGCTTTCTTT. It encodes CASRTTGTEAFF.

This clone has only a few counts. The chain uses TRBV2 and TRBJ2-5, with D unclear. Trimming took off 2 bases at V and 5 bases at J, with 6 bases between the two ends. Germline V CDR1 and CDR2: SNHLY, FYNNEI. The CDR3 consists of 12 residues. The CDR3 DNA reads TGTGCCAGCAGTGAACTACTGGAGACCCAGTACTTC. Translation gives CASSELLETQYF.

The J gene is TRBJ1-1, the V gene TRBV7-9, with a possible D match to TRBD1 (5 bases). CDR3 length: 14 residues. Germline CDR1 and CDR2: SEHNR and FQNEAQ (reference sequence). Between the trimmed V and J ends, which lost 5 bases and 6 bases, there was a span of 16 bases. CDR3 nucleotide sequence: TGTGCCAGCAGCCGAATGGTGGGGGGAGCTGAAGCTTTCTTT. Amino acids: CASSRMVGGAEAFF.

CDR3 amino acids: CATSRDSGQRWNTEAFF. The CDR3, as DNA: TGTGCCACCAGCAGAGATTCCGGACAGAGATGGAACACTGAAGCTTTCTTT. The J gene is TRBJ1-1, the V gene TRBV15; TRBD1 is a possible D gene (6 bases). Looked up from germline, CDR1 is LNHNV and CDR2 is YYDKDF (reference sequence). V shed 0 bases and J shed 1 base, with 15 bases lying between them. CDR3 length: 17 amino acids. Full variable domain (missing parts from reference TRBV15 and TRBJ1-1): DAMVIQNPRYQVTQFGKPVTLSCSQTLNHNVMYWYQQKSSQAPKLLFHYYDKDFNNEADTPDNFQSRRPNTSFCFLDIRSPGLGDTAMYLCATSRDSGQRWNTEAFFGQGTRLTVV.

This sequence joins TRBV5-8 and TRBJ1-4, with 7 positions matching TRBD1. With 2 bases clipped from V and 3 bases from J, the junction kept 4 bases outside the gene matches. The V gene's germline CDR1 is SGHTS and CDR2 YDEGEE. The CDR3 sequence is 15 residues long. This chain's CDR3 is CASSFGRGPNEKLFF. CDR3 nucleotides: TGTGCCAGCAGCTTCGGGAGGGGGCCTAATGAAAAACTGTTTTTT.

This sequence joins TRBV4-3 and TRBJ1-2; TRBD1 might be the D (6 bases). The CDR3 covers 15 residues. In germline, CDR1 is LGHNA, CDR2 YSLEER. Trimming left V 3 bases short and J 2 bases short, with 13 bases between. CDR3 DNA: TGCGCCAGCAGCCATGACCAAACAGGGAACTATGGCTACACCTTC. Its translation is CASSHDQTGNYGYTF.

This chain uses TRBV6-5 with TRBJ2-7; 8 bases fit TRBD2. The CDR3 is 15 amino acids. V gave up 6 bases and J gave up 6 bases; unmatched junction bases: 13. Germline CDR1 and CDR2: MNHEY and SVGAGI. CDR3 sequence: CASSNYAGLALEQYF. The CDR3 DNA reads TGTGCCAGCAGCAATTATGCCGGACTAGCCCTCGAGCAGTACTTC.

In nucleotides, the CDR3 is TGTGCCAGCAGCAACACCCCGACAGTGAACACCGGGGAGCTGTTTTTT. Translating it yields CASSNTPTVNTGELFF. The genes are TRBV21-1 and TRBJ2-2; no DNA check was done on the table's D call, TRBD1. TRBV21-1 is tagged as a pseudogene. This CDR3 contains 16 residues.